The clone carrying this T cell receptor (beta chain) appeared once. The sample comes from a study of blood T cell repertoires in COVID-19. The wider study: The United States, Italy and Spain were the sources of the acute and convalescent COVID-19 samples.

Germline CDR1 MNHEY, CDR2 SMNVEV (reference sequence). V was pared by 6 bases and J by 4 bases, with 17 bases of the junction left unmatched. This CDR3 has 19 residues. Data came from immunoSEQ multiplex PCR; TCRdb stores just in-frame clones and leaves some out. The sample includes around 200,000 clones, 86% of them seen just once. The rearrangement uses TRBV27 and TRBJ2-2; 10 bases agree with TRBD2. Sequenced material: PBMCs or T cells enriched from blood (not recorded which). The source is a man aged 35-49 years with acute COVID-19. The CDR3 sequence is CASRPIGAQREGSTGELFF. CDR3 bases: TGTGCCAGCAGACCTATCGGGGCCCAGCGGGAGGGTAGCACCGGGGAGCTGTTTTTT.